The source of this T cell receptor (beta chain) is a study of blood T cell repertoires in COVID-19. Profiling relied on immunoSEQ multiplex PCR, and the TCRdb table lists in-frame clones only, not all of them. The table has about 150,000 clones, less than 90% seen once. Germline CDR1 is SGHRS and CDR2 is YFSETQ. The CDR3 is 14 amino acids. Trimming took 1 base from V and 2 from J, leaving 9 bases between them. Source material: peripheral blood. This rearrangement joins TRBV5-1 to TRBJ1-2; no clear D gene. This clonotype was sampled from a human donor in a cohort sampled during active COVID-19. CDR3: CASSLSHTNYGYTF. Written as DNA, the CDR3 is TGCGCCAGCAGCTTGTCTCACACCAACTATGGCTACACCTTC.